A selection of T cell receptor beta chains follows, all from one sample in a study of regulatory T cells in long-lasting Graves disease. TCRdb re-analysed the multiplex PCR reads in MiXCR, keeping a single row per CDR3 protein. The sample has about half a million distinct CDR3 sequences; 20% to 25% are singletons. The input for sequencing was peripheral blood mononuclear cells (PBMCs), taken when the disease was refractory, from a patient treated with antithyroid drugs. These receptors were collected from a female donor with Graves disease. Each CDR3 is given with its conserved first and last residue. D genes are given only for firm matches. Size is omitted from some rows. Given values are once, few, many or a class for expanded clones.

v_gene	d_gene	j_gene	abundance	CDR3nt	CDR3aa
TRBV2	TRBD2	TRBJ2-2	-	TGTGCCAGCATCGGGACTAGCGGGGACACCGGGGAGCTGTTTTTT	CASIGTSGDTGELFF
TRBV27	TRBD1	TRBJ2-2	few	TGTGCCAGCAGTCCGACAGGGTTCGGGGAGCTGTTTTTT	CASSPTGFGELFF
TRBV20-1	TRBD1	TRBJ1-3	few	TGCAGTGCTGACTCGGGACAGGGGATTTACTCTGGAAACACCATATATTTT	CSADSGQGIYSGNTIYF
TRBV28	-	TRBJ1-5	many	TGTGCCAGTGGGGGCGGGAATCAGCCCCAGCATTTT	CASGGGNQPQHF
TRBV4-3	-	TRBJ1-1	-	TGCGCCAGCAGCCAAGATGCGGAGAACACTGAAGCTTTCTTT	CASSQDAENTEAFF
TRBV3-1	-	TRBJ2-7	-	TGTGCCAGCAGCCCCTTCCGGGGTGGCTTCTACGAGCAGTACTTC	CASSPFRGGFYEQYF
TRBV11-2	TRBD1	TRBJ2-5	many	TGTGCCAGCAGCTCCCCGGACAGGGTGACTCCTTGGACCCAGTACTTC	CASSSPDRVTPWTQYF
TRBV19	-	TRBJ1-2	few	TGTGCCAGCAGGGAGAACAGGGTCAACTATGGCTACACCTTC	CASRENRVNYGYTF
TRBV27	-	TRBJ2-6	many	TGTGCCAGCCGAGGGGCCAACGTCCTGACTTTC	CASRGANVLTF
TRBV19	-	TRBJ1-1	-	TGTGCCAGTAGTCTCGCGGGGGGCGGAAAAACTGAAGCTTTCTTT	CASSLAGGGKTEAFF
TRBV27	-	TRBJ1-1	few	TGTGCCAGCAGTTCGCGTCCCGGGCGTAGCACTGAAGCTTTCTTT	CASSSRPGRSTEAFF
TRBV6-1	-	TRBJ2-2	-	TGTGCCATCCCACCCCGCCCCGGGGAGCTGTTTTTT	CAIPPRPGELFF
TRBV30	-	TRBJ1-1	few	TGTGCCTGGAGTGTCTGGCAGGGGTTCACTGAAGCTTTCTTT	CAWSVWQGFTEAFF
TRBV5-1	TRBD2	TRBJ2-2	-	TGCGCCAGCAGCTCCTCTAGCGGCCGGACCGGGGAGCTGTTTTTT	CASSSSSGRTGELFF
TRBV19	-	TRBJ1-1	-	TGTGCCAGTAGTATAGTTCAGGGGCAGGGAGGCACTGAAGCTTTCTTT	CASSIVQGQGGTEAFF
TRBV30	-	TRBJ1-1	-	TGTGCCTGGAGTACAGGGACCACTGAAGCTTTCTTT	CAWSTGTTEAFF
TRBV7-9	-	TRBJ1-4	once	TGTGCCAGCAGCTCTATCCGCGGGGGGGCGTCCGAAAAACTGTTTTTT	CASSSIRGGASEKLFF
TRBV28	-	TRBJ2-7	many	TGTGCCATCAACCAGGAAGGGGGCGAGCAGTACTTC	CAINQEGGEQYF
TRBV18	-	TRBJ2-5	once	TGTGCCAGCTCACCAATACAAGCGGAGACCCAGTACTTC	CASSPIQAETQYF
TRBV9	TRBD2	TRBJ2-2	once	TGTGCCAGCAGCGGGCGGGGGGGCTTCACCGGGGAGCTGTTTTTT	CASSGRGGFTGELFF
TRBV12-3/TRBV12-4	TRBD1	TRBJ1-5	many	TGTGCCAGCAGCGCGACAGGGGAGGGCAATCAGCCCCAGCATTTT	CASSATGEGNQPQHF
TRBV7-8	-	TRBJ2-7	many	TGTGCCAGCAGCTTATCACAATCCGGGGAGCAGTACTTC	CASSLSQSGEQYF
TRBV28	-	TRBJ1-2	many	TGTGCCAGCAGACCATTAGTCTCTGGCTACACCTTC	CASRPLVSGYTF
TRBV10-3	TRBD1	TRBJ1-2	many	TGTGCCATCAGTGAAAGCCCGGGACAGGGGGTTATTGGCTACACCTTC	CAISESPGQGVIGYTF
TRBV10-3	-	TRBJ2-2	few	TGTGCCATCAGCGGGGCTCCCGGGGAGCTGTTTTTT	CAISGAPGELFF
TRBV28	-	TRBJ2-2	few	TGTGCCAGCAGTTCCCCGGCTACCCCGAGGACCGGGGAGCTGTTTTTT	CASSSPATPRTGELFF
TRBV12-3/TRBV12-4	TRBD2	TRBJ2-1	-	TGTGCCAGCAGAGGAGGACTAGCGGGTCCAAATGAGCAGTTCTTC	CASRGGLAGPNEQFF
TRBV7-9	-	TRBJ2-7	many	TGTGCCAGCAGCTTAGAGAGGGGAGGACCCTACGAGCAGTACTTC	CASSLERGGPYEQYF
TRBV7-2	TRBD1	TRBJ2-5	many	TGTGCCAGCAGACCGTCCGGGACAGTCCAAGAGACCCAGTACTTC	CASRPSGTVQETQYF
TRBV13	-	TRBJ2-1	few	TGTGCCAGCAGCTTAGTAGGGAATGAGCAGTTCTTC	CASSLVGNEQFF
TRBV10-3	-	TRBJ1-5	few	TGTGCCATCAGTTCGGACGGAAGTCAGCCCCAGCATTTT	CAISSDGSQPQHF
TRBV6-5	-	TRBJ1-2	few	TGTGCCAGCAGTTACGCAGGGGATGGCTACACCTTC	CASSYAGDGYTF
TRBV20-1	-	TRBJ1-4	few	TGCATTAACCCGAACAAGTTAAATGAAAAACTGTTTTTT	CINPNKLNEKLFF
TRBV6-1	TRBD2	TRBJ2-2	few	TGTGCCAGCAGACCGGGACTAGCGAAGAGCGGGGAGCTGTTTTTT	CASRPGLAKSGELFF
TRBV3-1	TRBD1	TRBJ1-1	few	TGTGCCAGCAGCCAAGCGGACAGGGCCACAGGAGCTTTCTTT	CASSQADRATGAFF
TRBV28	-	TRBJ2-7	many	TGTGCCAGCCTCGACCGGGGCGCTACCTACGAGCAGTACTTC	CASLDRGATYEQYF
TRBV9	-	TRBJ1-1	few	TGTGCCAGCAGCGTAGGAGTAGAAAGAAGCACTGAAGCTTTCTTT	CASSVGVERSTEAFF
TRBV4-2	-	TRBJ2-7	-	TGTGCCAGCAGCCAAGAGGCCATAACCTACGAGCAGTACTTC	CASSQEAITYEQYF
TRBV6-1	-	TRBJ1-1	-	TGTGCCAGCAGGCGCGAGCAGGGGAGAGCTTTCTTT	CASRREQGRAFF